The 5 T cell receptor beta chains listed next were all sequenced from one sample in a study of blood T cell repertoires in COVID-19 (dated by TCRdb to the early 2020s). The library came from the immunoSEQ multiplex PCR assay. TCRdb took over this immuneACCESS table, retaining in-frame rearrangements with V and J assigned. Such tables are incomplete; in checked studies, under half of the missing clones stem from an unresolved V gene, and the remainder is unexplained. The sample yields around 310,000 clones; over 80% were counted once. The top ten hold about 5% of the sample. The specimen sequenced was PBMCs or T cells enriched from blood (not recorded which). These receptors came from a man aged 25-40 years who had recovered from COVID-19.

The genes are TRBV23-1 and TRBJ2-4, with 9 bases fitting TRBD2. TRBV23-1 is assigned to the ORF class and has an uncertain function. The CDR3 loop spans 19 amino acids. The ends lost 2 bases at V and 2 bases at J; junction bases unmatched: 13. The CDR3 sequence is CASSQNSPPSGVSKNIQYF. In DNA form, the CDR3 reads TGCGCCAGCAGTCAAAACTCTCCTCCTAGCGGGGTTTCCAAAAACATTCAGTACTTC.

This clone was detected only a few times. J is TRBJ1-1 and V is TRBV14; D ambiguous. CDR3 size: 13 residues. The V gene's germline CDR1 is SGHDN and CDR2 FVKESK. V dropped 5 bases and J dropped 0 bases, with 7 bases sitting between them. CDR3 DNA: TGTGCCAGCAGCTCACAGATGAACACTGAAGCTTTCTTT. Protein: CASSSQMNTEAFF. Supplemented by reference TRBV14 and TRBJ1-1, the full variable domain reads EAGVTQFPSHSVIEKGQTVTLRCDPISGHDNLYWYRRVMGKEIKFLLHFVKESKQDESGMPNNRFLAERTGGTYSTLKVQPAELEDSGVYFCASSSQMNTEAFFGQGTRLTVV.

The CDR3 spells CASSDFSGGKVGELFF. DNA of the CDR3: TGCGCCAGCAGTGATTTCTCAGGGGGCAAGGTCGGGGAGCTGTTTTTT. This chain links TRBV10-1 with TRBJ2-2, with TRBD1 matching 8 bases. This CDR3 has 16 amino acids. Germline CDR1 reads WNHNN; CDR2 reads SYGVQD (reference sequence). Trimming at V came to 3 bases and at J to 7 bases, leaving 10 bases not matched to a gene.

This chain uses TRBV5-5 with TRBJ2-7, with TRBD1 matching over 7 bases. Germline loops: CDR1 SGHKS, CDR2 YYEKEE (reference sequence). With V trimmed by 4 bases and J by 6 bases, 7 bases remained unmatched. The CDR3 sequence is 13 residues long. CDR3 nucleotide sequence: TGTGCCAGCAGCCCGGGACAGCTCGGCGAGCAGTACTTC. This encodes CASSPGQLGEQYF.

This clone was picked up one time. V gene TRBV5-1 combines with J gene TRBJ1-1; D is unresolved. V gave up 6 bases and J gave up 1 base, with 10 bases separating them. Per germline, CDR1 SGHRS and CDR2 YFSETQ. This CDR3 spans 13 amino acids. The CDR3 reads CASTNRENTEAFF. CDR3 bases: TGCGCCAGCACCAACCGGGAGAACACTGAAGCTTTCTTT. Combining the CDR3 with reference TRBV5-1 and TRBJ1-1 gives the whole variable domain KAGVTQTPRYLIKTRGQQVTLSCSPISGHRSVSWYQQTPGQGLQFLFEYFSETQRNKGNFPGRFSGRQFSNSRSEMNVSTLELGDSALYLCASTNRENTEAFFGQGTRLTVV.